These 2 T cell receptor beta chains were sequenced from one sample in a study of blood T cell repertoires in COVID-19. Only in-frame clones appear in the TCRdb table, and some are missing; sequencing was by immunoSEQ multiplex PCR. The sample has about 150,000 clones; around four fifths are singletons. Sequenced input: PBMCs or T cells enriched from blood (not recorded which). The receptors were sampled from a woman aged 45 to 65 who had recovered from COVID-19.

CDR3 DNA sequence: TGTGCCAGCAGAGGAAGGAGTCCCACCTACGAGCAGTACTTC. Encoded protein: CASRGRSPTYEQYF. The V call is TRBV28, the J call TRBJ2-7; D unclear. CDR1 is MDHEN and CDR2 is SYDVKM in the germline V gene. There are 14 residues in the CDR3. V lost 6 bases to trimming and J lost 2 bases, with 14 bases between them.

The chain links TRBV5-6 to TRBJ2-3, with 7 bases lining up with TRBD1. Trimming took 6 bases from V and 6 from J; bases not matched to a gene: 13. Germline CDR1 reads SGHDT; CDR2 reads YYEEEE. The CDR3 totals 15 residues. The CDR3 here is CASNSPTGRKDTQYF. CDR3 DNA: TGTGCCAGCAACTCACCGACAGGGCGTAAGGATACGCAGTATTTT.